These T cell receptor beta chains were read from a single sample in a study of T cells after yellow fever vaccination. TCRdb recomputed calls from the 5' RACE reads with MiXCR, one row per CDR3 protein. The sample consists of about 500,000 distinct CDR3 sequences, roughly a sixth of them appearing once. Material: PBMCs, obtained more than 4 days after the first yellow fever vaccination. The receptor set was obtained from a man aged 18 to 30 who received the YFV17D yellow fever vaccine. The CDR3 runs from the conserved cysteine through the conserved F or W. The D gene is left open where the match is weak. Only some rows state a clone size, as once, few, many or a class for expanded clones.

j_call clone_size d_call v_call cdr3_nt cdr3_aa
TRBJ1-2 few - TRBV15 TGTGCCACCAGCAGAGAATATGGGGGGAACTATGGCTACACCTTC CATSREYGGNYGYTF
TRBJ2-3 many - TRBV7-9 TGTGCCAGCAGCCTAGGACTCCCTAGCACAGATACGCAGTATTTT CASSLGLPSTDTQYF
TRBJ1-5 once TRBD1 TRBV6-5 TGTGCCAGCAGTTCAGCCGGGACAGGACTGCTGCATTTT CASSSAGTGLLHF
TRBJ2-1 - - TRBV4-3 TGCGCCAGCAGCCAATCTTCGAGCACGTTCGATGAGCAGTTCTTC CASSQSSSTFDEQFF
TRBJ2-3 - TRBD1 TRBV7-8 TGTGCCAGCAGCCCCACAGGGGTAGTTGATACGCAGTATTTT CASSPTGVVDTQYF
TRBJ2-1 - - TRBV19 TGTGCCAGTAGAATTACAGGGATGGGGACCTACAATGAGCAGTTCTTC CASRITGMGTYNEQFF
TRBJ2-1 few - TRBV6-2/TRBV6-3 TGTGCCAGCAGGGACCTCCAGGAATCGAGCCATGAGCAGTTCTTC CASRDLQESSHEQFF
TRBJ2-1 many - TRBV12-3/TRBV12-4 TGTGCCAGCAGTTTACAACGGAGAAATGAGCAGTTCTTC CASSLQRRNEQFF
TRBJ1-6 once TRBD1 TRBV28 TGTGCCAGCAGTTTCGGAGGAGGGACAGTTTCACCCCTCCACTTT CASSFGGGTVSPLHF
TRBJ1-1 - TRBD1 TRBV3-1 TGTGCCAGCAGCCAAAGCGACAGGGCCACTGAAGCTTTCTTT CASSQSDRATEAFF
TRBJ1-4 - - TRBV3-1 TGTGCCAGCAGCCAAGACGTCTATTGGGCAAGGGGTCTGCGGGCTAATGAAAAACTGTTTTTT CASSQDVYWARGLRANEKLFF
TRBJ2-2 few TRBD1 TRBV3-1 TGTGCCAGCAGCCAAGGACAGGGGTCCGGGGAGCTGTTTTTT CASSQGQGSGELFF
TRBJ2-7 many - TRBV5-1 TGCGCCAGCAGCCGCGTTGGGGACCAGGACGACGAGCAGTACTTC CASSRVGDQDDEQYF
TRBJ2-4 - - TRBV12-3/TRBV12-4 TGTGCCAGCTCGGACAGTTTGAGAAACATTCAGTACTTC CASSDSLRNIQYF
TRBJ1-1 few - TRBV12-3/TRBV12-4 TGTGCCAGCAGCAAAGCTGGACAGCCTGAAGCTTTCTTT CASSKAGQPEAFF
TRBJ2-3 few TRBD1 TRBV24-1 TGTGCCACCAGTGACACCGGACAGGGGGCGGCTTCAGATACGCAGTATTTT CATSDTGQGAASDTQYF
TRBJ2-2 - - TRBV6-2/TRBV6-3 TGTGCCAGCAGTTGGCTTAGCACCGGGGAGCTGTTTTTT CASSWLSTGELFF
TRBJ2-6 few - TRBV4-1 TGCGCCAGCAGCCAAGATGTGGAGGCCGGGGCCAACGTCCTGACTTTC CASSQDVEAGANVLTF
TRBJ1-3 - - TRBV29-1 TGCAGCGCGGAAAGGGGGAACGGAAACACCATATATTTT CSAERGNGNTIYF
TRBJ2-7 few TRBD1 TRBV7-9 TGTGCCAGCAGCTTAGTCCAGGGGGTTCGGTACGAGCAGTACTTC CASSLVQGVRYEQYF
TRBJ2-1 few - TRBV12-3/TRBV12-4 TGTGCCAGCAGTTTGGCCCGGTTCGTTAGGGGTGAGCAGTTCTTC CASSLARFVRGEQFF
TRBJ2-7 - - TRBV7-9 TGTGCCAGCAGCTTAGTGTCCGACCACGAGCAGTACTTC CASSLVSDHEQYF
TRBJ2-5 - - TRBV9 TGTGCCAGCAGCGCCCAGGGTTATCAAGAGACCCAGTACTTC CASSAQGYQETQYF
TRBJ1-1 few - TRBV6-2/TRBV6-3 TGTGCCAGCAGCAGGATTGGTACTGAAGCTTTCTTT CASSRIGTEAFF
TRBJ1-1 few - TRBV29-1 TGCAGCTACTTACAGCAGAACACTGAAGCTTTCTTT CSYLQQNTEAFF
TRBJ2-7 - TRBD2 TRBV4-3 TGCGCCAGCAGCCAAGGCGTAGCGGGGGGAGACGAGCAGTACTTC CASSQGVAGGDEQYF
TRBJ2-1 - - TRBV4-3 TGCGCCAGCAGCCAAGATTTCGGTCACAATGAGCAGTTCTTC CASSQDFGHNEQFF
TRBJ2-5 - - TRBV5-6 TGTGCCAGCAGCCGGGTACAGACCCAAGAGACCCAGTACTTC CASSRVQTQETQYF
TRBJ2-3 - - TRBV29-1 TGCAGCGTTGAAGGGGGTCGGGCAGATACGCAGTATTTT CSVEGGRADTQYF
TRBJ1-4 few - TRBV6-2/TRBV6-3 TGTGCCAGCACGGACTACGTTGAAAAACTGTTTTTT CASTDYVEKLFF
TRBJ2-2 - TRBD2 TRBV9 TGTGCCAGCAGCGTAGGCGGGGGTGACACCGGGGAGCTGTTTTTT CASSVGGGDTGELFF
TRBJ2-5 - - TRBV6-2/TRBV6-3 TGTGCCAGCAGTTACCTCATGGAGACCCAGTACTTC CASSYLMETQYF
TRBJ2-1 - - TRBV6-1 TGTGCCAGCAGCCTTCCGTCTGGGAACAATGAGCAGTTCTTC CASSLPSGNNEQFF
TRBJ2-3 - - TRBV19 TGTGCCAGTAGTATTTCACAGGGCGACACAGATACGCAGTATTTT CASSISQGDTDTQYF
TRBJ2-3 - - TRBV4-3 TGCGCCAGCAGCCGTTACCGGACAGCTAGCACAGATACGCAGTATTTT CASSRYRTASTDTQYF
TRBJ2-1 few TRBD2 TRBV6-1 TGTGCCAGCACCGGGGGGGCCCTCTACAATGAGCAGTTCTTC CASTGGALYNEQFF
TRBJ1-6 many - TRBV3-1 TGTGCCAGCAGCCAAGACCCGGCGTTGGGTTCACCCCTCCACTTT CASSQDPALGSPLHF
TRBJ1-4 many - TRBV6-5 TGTGCCAGCAGTTTACAGGTTCCACCCGCAGAAAAACTGTTTTTT CASSLQVPPAEKLFF
TRBJ2-1 few TRBD2 TRBV15 TGTGCCACCAGCCGTGAGGGGACTACCCCTTACAATGAGCAGTTCTTC CATSREGTTPYNEQFF
TRBJ2-1 - TRBD2 TRBV10-3 TGTGCCATCAGTGAGTCTAGGCGGGGGGCGTCTCCGGATGAGCAGTTCTTC CAISESRRGASPDEQFF
TRBJ2-1 - TRBD1 TRBV6-1 TGTGCCAGCAGCCTTATACAAGGCGGGACAGGGGGTTACAATGAGCAGTTCTTC CASSLIQGGTGGYNEQFF
TRBJ2-1 - TRBD1 TRBV27 TGTGCCAGCAGGACCGGGACAGGGGGCTCTGGGAGGGTCAATGAGCAGTTCTTC CASRTGTGGSGRVNEQFF
TRBJ1-1 many - TRBV12-3/TRBV12-4 TGTGCCAGCAGTTTTATTCAGGGAACTGAAGCTTTCTTT CASSFIQGTEAFF
TRBJ1-1 - - TRBV7-3 TGTGCCAGCAGCCGAGTCTCAGGGGAGGGGATCACTGAAGCTTTCTTT CASSRVSGEGITEAFF
TRBJ1-5 - - TRBV12-3/TRBV12-4 TGTGCCAGCAGTCCAGTGGACTCGGGGGGTCAGCCCCAGCATTTT CASSPVDSGGQPQHF
TRBJ2-1 many - TRBV5-6 TGTGCCAGCAGCTTGACAGACTACAATGAGCAGTTCTTC CASSLTDYNEQFF
TRBJ2-7 - TRBD1 TRBV4-3 TGCGCCAGCAGCCAGCTAGCCGGGGGACAGGGGTTCGAGCAGTACTTC CASSQLAGGQGFEQYF
TRBJ2-2 - - TRBV7-9 TGTGCCAGTTTGACAGAGAACACCGGGGAGCTGTTTTTT CASLTENTGELFF
TRBJ2-5 - TRBD2 TRBV11-2 TGTGCCAGCAGCCGGACTAGCGGGGGCCGACGGTACCAAGAGACCCAGTACTTC CASSRTSGGRRYQETQYF
TRBJ1-6 - TRBD1 TRBV20-1 TGCAGTGCTCCCGGACAGGGAGCATGGGGTTCACCCCTCCACTTT CSAPGQGAWGSPLHF
TRBJ2-5 - TRBD1 TRBV7-2 TGTGCCAGCAGCTTGCAGACAGGGGTGACCCAGTACTTC CASSLQTGVTQYF
TRBJ2-2 - TRBD2 TRBV2 TGTGCCAGCAGTCCCCGGACTAGTCGGACCGGGGAGCTGTTTTTT CASSPRTSRTGELFF
TRBJ2-6 - - TRBV4-1 TGCGCCAGCAGCCAAGGGACAGCTTACTCTGGGGCCAACGTCCTGACTTTC CASSQGTAYSGANVLTF
TRBJ1-4 - TRBD1 TRBV7-9 TGTGCCAGCAGCTCCCGACAGGGCAATGAAAAACTGTTTTTT CASSSRQGNEKLFF
TRBJ1-4 many - TRBV11-2 TGTGCCAGCAGCTTAGGCAGGGTTGAAAAACTGTTTTTT CASSLGRVEKLFF